This T cell receptor beta chain was obtained from a study of Graves' ophthalmopathy and Graves' hyperthyroidism. Overall study: No treatment had been given when peripheral blood was collected at initial diagnosis.

The TCR beta CDR3 regions underwent amplification from RNA transcripts. The workflow started with a first-round RT-PCR run with HTBI primers and then moved on to a second-round multiplex PCR. TCRdb re-called the multiplex PCR reads with MiXCR, one entry per CDR3 protein. The profile shows 620,000 or so distinct CDR3 sequences, 22% of them singletons. The trim removed 4 bases at V and 0 bases at J, leaving 3 bases unmatched. This CDR3 has 16 residues. Germline CDR1 is KGHDR and CDR2 is SFDVKD. This clonotype was picked up one time. Antigen: not known. The study, taken as a whole, reports: Most thyroid clonotypes expanded beyond 0.001 frequency were also found in blood.

Uncontrolled infections, other autoimmune diseases, pregnancy or lactation barred patients from enrollment. The PBMCs used were ones drawn from 7.5 to 10 ml of fresh peripheral blood. The chain employs TRBV24-1 and TRBJ2-5, with 11 bases that match TRBD1. The sequencing sample was made of peripheral blood. The clonotype was recovered from a woman aged 18-29 years with stable Graves' hyperthyroidism. Some clones in this sample may be carry-over from other donors' samples. The CDR3 DNA sequence: TGTGCCACCAGTGACTGGACAGGGGGCTACCAAGAGACCCAGTACTTC. Amino acids: CATSDWTGGYQETQYF.